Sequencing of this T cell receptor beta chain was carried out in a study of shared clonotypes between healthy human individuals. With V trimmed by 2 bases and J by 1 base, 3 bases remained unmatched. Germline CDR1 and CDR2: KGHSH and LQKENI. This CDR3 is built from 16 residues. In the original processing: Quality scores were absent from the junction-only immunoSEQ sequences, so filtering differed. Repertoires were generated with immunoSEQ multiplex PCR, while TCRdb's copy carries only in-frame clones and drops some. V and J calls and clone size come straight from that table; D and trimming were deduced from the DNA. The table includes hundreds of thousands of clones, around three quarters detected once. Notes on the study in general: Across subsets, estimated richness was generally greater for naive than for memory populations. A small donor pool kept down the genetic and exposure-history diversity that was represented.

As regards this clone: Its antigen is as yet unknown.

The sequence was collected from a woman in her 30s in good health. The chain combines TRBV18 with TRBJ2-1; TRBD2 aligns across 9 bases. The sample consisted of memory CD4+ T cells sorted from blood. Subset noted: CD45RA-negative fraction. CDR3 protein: CASSPVAGVSYNEQFF. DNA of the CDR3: TGTGCCAGCTCACCAGTAGCGGGAGTATCCTACAATGAGCAGTTCTTC.